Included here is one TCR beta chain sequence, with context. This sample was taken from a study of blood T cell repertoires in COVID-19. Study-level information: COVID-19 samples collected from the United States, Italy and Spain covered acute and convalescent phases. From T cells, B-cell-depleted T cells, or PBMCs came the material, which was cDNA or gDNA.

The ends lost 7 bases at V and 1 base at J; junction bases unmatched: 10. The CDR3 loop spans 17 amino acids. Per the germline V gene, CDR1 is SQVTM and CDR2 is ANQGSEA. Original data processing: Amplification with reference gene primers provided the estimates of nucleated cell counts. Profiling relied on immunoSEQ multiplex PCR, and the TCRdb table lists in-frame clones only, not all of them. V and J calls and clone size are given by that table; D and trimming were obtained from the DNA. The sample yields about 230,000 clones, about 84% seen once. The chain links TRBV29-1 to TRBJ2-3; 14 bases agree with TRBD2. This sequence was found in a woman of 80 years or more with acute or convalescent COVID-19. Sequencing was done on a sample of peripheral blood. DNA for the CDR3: TGCAGCGACTCCGGGACTAGCGGGAGTGGGGGCACAGATACGCAGTATTTT. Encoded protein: CSDSGTSGSGGTDTQYF.